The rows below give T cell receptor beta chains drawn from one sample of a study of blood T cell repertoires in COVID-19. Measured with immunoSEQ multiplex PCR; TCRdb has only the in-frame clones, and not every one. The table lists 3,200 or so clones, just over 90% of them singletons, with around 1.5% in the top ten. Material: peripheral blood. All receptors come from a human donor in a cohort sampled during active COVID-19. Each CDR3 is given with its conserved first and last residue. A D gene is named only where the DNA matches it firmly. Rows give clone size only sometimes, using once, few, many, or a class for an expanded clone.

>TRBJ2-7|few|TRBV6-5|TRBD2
TGTGCCAGCAGCCGCGGGGGATACGAGCAGTACTTC
CASSRGGYEQYF
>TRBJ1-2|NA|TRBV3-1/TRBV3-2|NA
TGTGCCAGCACCAGGGCGGGGGTGGTGGACTATGGCTACACCTTC
CASTRAGVVDYGYTF
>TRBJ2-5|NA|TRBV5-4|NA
TGTGCCAGCAGCTTGGGGAAACCCGGGGTACAAGAGACCCAGTACTTC
CASSLGKPGVQETQYF
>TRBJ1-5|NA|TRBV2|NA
TGTGCCAGCACCCCGCGGGAGGGTCAGCCCCAGCATTTT
CASTPREGQPQHF
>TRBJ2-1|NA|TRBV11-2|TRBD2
TGTGCCAGCAGCGTCGCTAGCGGGGGGGCAAAAGAGCAGTTCTTC
CASSVASGGAKEQFF
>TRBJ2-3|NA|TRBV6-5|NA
TGTGCCAGCAGTTACGCCCCGGGACTCCGCACAGATACGCAGTATTTT
CASSYAPGLRTDTQYF
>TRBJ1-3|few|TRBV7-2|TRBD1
TGTGCCAGCAGCCCACGACAGGGAACGGTCGGAAACACCATATATTTT
CASSPRQGTVGNTIYF
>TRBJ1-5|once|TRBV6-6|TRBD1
TGTGCCAGCAGTTACCGGGACAGAAGAGAGCAGCCCCAGCATTTT
CASSYRDRREQPQHF
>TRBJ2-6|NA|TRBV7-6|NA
TGTGCCAGCAGCCGACTCAGGGAGGCAGCTGGGGCCAACGTCCTGACTTTC
CASSRLREAAGANVLTF
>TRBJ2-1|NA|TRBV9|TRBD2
TGTGCCAGCAGCCCTCAAGGTGTTGCTAGCGGGGGCCTCTCCTACAATGAGCAGTTCTTC
CASSPQGVASGGLSYNEQFF
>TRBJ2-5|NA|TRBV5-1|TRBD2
TGCGCCAGCAGCTTATCTACTAGCGGGATGGAGACCCAGTACTTC
CASSLSTSGMETQYF
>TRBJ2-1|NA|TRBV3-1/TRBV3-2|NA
TGTGCCAGCAGCGGGGCTAGCTCCTACAATGAGCAGTTCTTC
CASSGASSYNEQFF
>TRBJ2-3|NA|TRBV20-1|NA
TGCAGTGCTAGTGGAGGGAGGAGTTATTCCACAGATACGCAGTATTTT
CSASGGRSYSTDTQYF
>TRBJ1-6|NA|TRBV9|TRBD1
TGTGCCAGCAGCGTAGTCGGACAGGGAAATTCACCCCTCCACTTT
CASSVVGQGNSPLHF
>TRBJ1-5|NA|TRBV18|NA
TGTGCCAGCTCACCATTTAGTCAGGGATCCTTTACAAAAAACAATCAGCCCCAGCATTTT
CASSPFSQGSFTKNNQPQHF
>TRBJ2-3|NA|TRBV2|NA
TGTGCCAGCTACAGGGAAGTCACAGATACGCAGTATTTT
CASYREVTDTQYF
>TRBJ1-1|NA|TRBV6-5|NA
TGTGCCAGCAGTTACTCGGGGTTCCGGGCGGGGGCGGCTTTCTTT
CASSYSGFRAGAAFF
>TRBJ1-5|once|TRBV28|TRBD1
TGTGCCAGCAGTTCTTCCGGGACAGGATATCAGCCCCAGCATTTT
CASSSSGTGYQPQHF
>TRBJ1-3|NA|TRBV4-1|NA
TGCGCCAGCAGCCAAGGAACCGGCTCTGGAAACACCATATATTTT
CASSQGTGSGNTIYF
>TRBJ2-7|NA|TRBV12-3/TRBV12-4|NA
TGTGCCAGCAGTTTCAGGGATACCTACGAGCAGTACTTC
CASSFRDTYEQYF
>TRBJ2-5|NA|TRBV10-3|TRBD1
TGTGCCAGTGGACCGGGGACAGGGGGCGCACAGACCCAGTACTTC
CASGPGTGGAQTQYF
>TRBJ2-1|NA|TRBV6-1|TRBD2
TGTGCCAGCAGTGAAGGTCGGGTAGCGGGAGGGTACAATGAGCAGTTCTTC
CASSEGRVAGGYNEQFF
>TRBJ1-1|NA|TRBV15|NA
TGTGCCACCAGCAGAGGGACAGCAGGGCGTACTGAAGCTTTCTTT
CATSRGTAGRTEAFF
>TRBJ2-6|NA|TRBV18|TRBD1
TGTGCCAGCTCCCTAGACAGGGGGCTTCCGTCCTCTGGGGCCAACGTCCTGACTTTC
CASSLDRGLPSSGANVLTF
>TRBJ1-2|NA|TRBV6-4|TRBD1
TGTGCCAGCAGTGACTCTTTCGGACAGGGGTCAGATCCTAACTATGGCTACACCTTC
CASSDSFGQGSDPNYGYTF
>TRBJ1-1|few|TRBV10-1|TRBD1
TGCGCCAGCAGCTCCGGGACAGTGAACACTGAAGCTTTCTTT
CASSSGTVNTEAFF
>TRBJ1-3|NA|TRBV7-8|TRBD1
TGTGCCAGCAGCCCCAGGACAGGGGACGGAAACACCATATATTTT
CASSPRTGDGNTIYF
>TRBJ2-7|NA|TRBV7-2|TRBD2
TGTGCCAGCAGCTCCCCGTGGGAGGGTGTCAACGAGCAGTACTTC
CASSSPWEGVNEQYF
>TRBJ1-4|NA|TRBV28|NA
TGTGCCAGCAGGACACCGGGACATGGAGAAAAACTGTTTTTT
CASRTPGHGEKLFF
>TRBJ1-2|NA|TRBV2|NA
TGTGCCAGCGGAACAGTCTATGGCTACACCTTC
CASGTVYGYTF
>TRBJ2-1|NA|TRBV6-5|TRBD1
TGTGCCAGCAGGCGGGACAGGGTAAGAAATGAGCAGTTCTTC
CASRRDRVRNEQFF
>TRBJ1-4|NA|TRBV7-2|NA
TGTGCCAGCAGCTCCAGACTTGCAACTAATGAAAAACTGTTTTTT
CASSSRLATNEKLFF
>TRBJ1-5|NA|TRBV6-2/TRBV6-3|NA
TGTGCCAGCAGTTACTCGGGGGGTGGCCAGCCCCAGCATTTT
CASSYSGGGQPQHF
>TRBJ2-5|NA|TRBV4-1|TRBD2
TGCGCCAGCAGCCAAGGTTCGAGCGGGGGGGCAAGAGAGACCCAGTACTTC
CASSQGSSGGARETQYF
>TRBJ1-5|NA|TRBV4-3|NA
TGCGCCAGCAGCCAAGATCACAGGTACAATCAGCCCCAGCATTTT
CASSQDHRYNQPQHF
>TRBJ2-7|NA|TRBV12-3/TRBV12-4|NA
TGTGCCAGCAGCAGTGGCTACGAGCAGTACTTC
CASSSGYEQYF
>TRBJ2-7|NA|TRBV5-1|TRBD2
TGCGCCAGCACGGCGGGCGGGGGGTCCTACGAGCAGTACTTC
CASTAGGGSYEQYF
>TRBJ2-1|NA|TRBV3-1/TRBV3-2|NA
TGTGCCAGCAGTCAACACAAGATCCCCTACAATGAGCAGTTCTTC
CASSQHKIPYNEQFF
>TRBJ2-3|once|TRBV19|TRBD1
TGTGCCAGCCGGGACAGGGCAAATGCAGATACGCAGTATTTT
CASRDRANADTQYF
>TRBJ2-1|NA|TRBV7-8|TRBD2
TGTGCCAGCAGACCCCGGGGGGACAATGAGCAGTTCTTC
CASRPRGDNEQFF
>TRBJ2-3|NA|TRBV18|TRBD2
TGTGCCAGCTCACGAGGGACTAGCGATACGCAGTATTTT
CASSRGTSDTQYF
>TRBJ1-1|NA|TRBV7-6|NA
TGTGCCAGCAGCTTAGCCGGCCGTGAGGGCGCTGAAGCTTTCTTT
CASSLAGREGAEAFF
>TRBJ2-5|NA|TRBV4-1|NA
TGCGCCAGCAGCCAAGATACCCTTCTGGTGGGAGCTCGAGAGACCCAGTACTTC
CASSQDTLLVGARETQYF
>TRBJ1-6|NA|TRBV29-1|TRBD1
TGCAGCGTTGCCGGGACAGGGAACTCACCCCTCCACTTT
CSVAGTGNSPLHF